These 3 T cell receptor beta chains were all obtained from the same sample, sequenced in a study of blood T cell repertoires in COVID-19 (dated by TCRdb to about 2020). To prepare the library, the immunoSEQ multiplex PCR assay was applied. The source is immuneACCESS, and TCRdb retained only in-frame sequences with V and J called. Part of the clones is not carried over; for the studies checked, unresolved V genes explain less than half of this, and the remainder is unexplained. In all, the sample holds roughly 250,000 clones, and about four fifths of those were seen once. Approximately 4.4% of the sample goes to the ten largest clones. The source material was peripheral blood. These receptors all come from a man between 45 and 60 years old with active or convalescent COVID-19.

This clone was found a few times. V gene TRBV18 combines with J gene TRBJ2-5; possibly TRBD2 for D (5 bases). Germline V gene sequence: CDR1 KGHSH, CDR2 LQKENI. Trimming cost V 3 bases and J 2 bases, with 13 bases left between them. The CDR3 is 15 amino acids. CDR3 nucleotide sequence: TGTGCCAGCTCACCCCGTCTAGCCGTACAAGAGACCCAGTACTTC. The encoded protein is CASSPRLAVQETQYF.

The chain has TRBV5-1 and TRBJ1-1; D remains unclear. CDR1 and CDR2 from the germline V gene are SGHRS and YFSETQ. V gave up 1 base and J gave up 4 bases, with 11 bases separating them. This CDR3 is 14 amino acids long. CDR3 amino acids: CASSLRAPGTEAFF. In nucleotides, the CDR3 is TGCGCCAGCAGCTTGAGAGCCCCGGGCACTGAAGCTTTCTTT. The full variable domain, with the rest looked up from reference TRBV5-1 and TRBJ1-1, is KAGVTQTPRYLIKTRGQQVTLSCSPISGHRSVSWYQQTPGQGLQFLFEYFSETQRNKGNFPGRFSGRQFSNSRSEMNVSTLELGDSALYLCASSLRAPGTEAFFGQGTRLTVV.

The chain recombines TRBV10-3 with TRBJ2-5, with D tentatively TRBD1 (5 bases). CDR1 and CDR2 from the germline V gene are ENHRY and SYGVKD. Trimming took 2 bases from V and 1 from J, leaving 8 bases between them. The CDR3 spans 14 residues. DNA of the CDR3: TGTGCCATCAGTGAGGGGGCCGCCCAAGAGACCCAGTACTTC. This sequence encodes CAISEGAAQETQYF.